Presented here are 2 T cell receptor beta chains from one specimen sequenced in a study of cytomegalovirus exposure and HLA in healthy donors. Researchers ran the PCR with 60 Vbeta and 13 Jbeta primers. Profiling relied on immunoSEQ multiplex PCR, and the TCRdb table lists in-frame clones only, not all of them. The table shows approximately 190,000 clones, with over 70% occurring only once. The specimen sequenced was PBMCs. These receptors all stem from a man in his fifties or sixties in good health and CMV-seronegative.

The CDR3 sequence: CASSFLDRGNIQYF. CDR3 nucleotides: TGTGCCAGCAGCTTTCTTGACAGGGGGAACATTCAGTACTTC. The chain combines TRBV5-5 with TRBJ2-4, with TRBD1 identical over 9 bases. The CDR3 loop spans 14 amino acids. V lost 2 bases and J lost 7; bases outside the gene matches: 4. The germline gives CDR1 SGHKS, CDR2 YYEKEE (reference sequence).

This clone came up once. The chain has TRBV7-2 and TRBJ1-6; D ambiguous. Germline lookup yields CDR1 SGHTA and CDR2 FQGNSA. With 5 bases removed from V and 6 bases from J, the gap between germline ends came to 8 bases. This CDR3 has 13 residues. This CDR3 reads CASSRGPNSPLHF. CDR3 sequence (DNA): TGTGCCAGCAGCCGTGGCCCTAATTCACCCCTCCACTTT.